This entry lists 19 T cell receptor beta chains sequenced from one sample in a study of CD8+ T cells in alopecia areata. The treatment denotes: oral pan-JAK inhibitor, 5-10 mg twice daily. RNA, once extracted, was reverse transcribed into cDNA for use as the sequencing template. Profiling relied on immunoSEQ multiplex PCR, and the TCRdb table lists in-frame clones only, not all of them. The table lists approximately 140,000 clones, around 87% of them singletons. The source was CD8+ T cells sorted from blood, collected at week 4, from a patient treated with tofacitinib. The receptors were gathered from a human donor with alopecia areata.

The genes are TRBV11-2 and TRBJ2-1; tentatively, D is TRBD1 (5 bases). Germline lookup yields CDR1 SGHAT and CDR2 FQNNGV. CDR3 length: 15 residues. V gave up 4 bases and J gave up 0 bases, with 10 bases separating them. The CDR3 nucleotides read TGTGCCAGCAGCTCAGGGTCCGACTCCTACAATGAGCAGTTCTTC. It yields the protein CASSSGSDSYNEQFF.

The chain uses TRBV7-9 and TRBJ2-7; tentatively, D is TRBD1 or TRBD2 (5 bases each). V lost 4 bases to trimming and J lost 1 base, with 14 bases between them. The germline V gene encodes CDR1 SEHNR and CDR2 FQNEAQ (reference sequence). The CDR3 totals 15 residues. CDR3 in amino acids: CASSYGDGFSYEQYF. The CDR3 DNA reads TGTGCCAGCAGCTACGGGGACGGATTTTCCTACGAGCAGTACTTC. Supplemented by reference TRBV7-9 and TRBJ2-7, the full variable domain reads DTGVSQNPRHKITKRGQNVTFRCDPISEHNRLYWYRQTLGQGPEFLTYFQNEAQLEKSRLLSDRFSAERPKGSFSTLEIQRTEQGDSAMYLCASSYGDGFSYEQYFGPGTRLTVT.

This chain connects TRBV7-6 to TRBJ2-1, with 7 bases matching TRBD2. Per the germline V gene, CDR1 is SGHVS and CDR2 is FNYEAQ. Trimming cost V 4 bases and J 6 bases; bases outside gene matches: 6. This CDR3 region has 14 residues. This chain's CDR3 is CASSSGLGVNEQFF. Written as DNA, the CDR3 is TGTGCCAGCAGCTCAGGACTAGGAGTCAATGAGCAGTTCTTC.

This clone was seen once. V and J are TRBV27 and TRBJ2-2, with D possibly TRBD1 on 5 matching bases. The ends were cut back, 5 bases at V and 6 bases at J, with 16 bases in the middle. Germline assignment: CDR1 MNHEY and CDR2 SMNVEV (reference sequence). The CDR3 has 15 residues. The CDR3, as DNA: TGTGCCAGCAGTCCAGGGTTTATAATCTCCGGGGAGCTGTTTTTT. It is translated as CASSPGFIISGELFF.

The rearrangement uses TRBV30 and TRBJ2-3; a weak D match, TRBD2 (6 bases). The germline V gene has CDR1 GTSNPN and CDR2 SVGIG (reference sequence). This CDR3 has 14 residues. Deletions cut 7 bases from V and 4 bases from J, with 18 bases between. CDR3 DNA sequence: TGTGCCTCTTCAGCATGGGAGCGGGCAGATACGCAGTATTTT. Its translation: CASSAWERADTQYF.

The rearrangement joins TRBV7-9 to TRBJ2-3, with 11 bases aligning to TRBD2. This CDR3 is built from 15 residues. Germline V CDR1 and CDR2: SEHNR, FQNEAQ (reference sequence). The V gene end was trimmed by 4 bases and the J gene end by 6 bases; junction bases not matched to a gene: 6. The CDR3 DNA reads TGTGCCAGCAGCTCCTCTAGCGGGAGGTGGGATACGCAGTATTTT. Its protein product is CASSSSSGRWDTQYF.

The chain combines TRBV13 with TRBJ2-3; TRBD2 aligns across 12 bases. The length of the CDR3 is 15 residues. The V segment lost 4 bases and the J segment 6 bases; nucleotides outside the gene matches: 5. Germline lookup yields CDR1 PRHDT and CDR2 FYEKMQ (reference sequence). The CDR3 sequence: CASSSGLAGSDTQYF. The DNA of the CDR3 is TGTGCCAGCAGCTCCGGACTAGCGGGGTCTGATACGCAGTATTTT.

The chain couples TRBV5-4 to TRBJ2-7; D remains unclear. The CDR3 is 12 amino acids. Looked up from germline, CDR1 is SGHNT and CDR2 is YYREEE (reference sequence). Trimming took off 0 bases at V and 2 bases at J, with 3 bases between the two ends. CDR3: CASSLATYEQYF. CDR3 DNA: TGTGCCAGCAGCTTGGCTACCTACGAGCAGTACTTC.

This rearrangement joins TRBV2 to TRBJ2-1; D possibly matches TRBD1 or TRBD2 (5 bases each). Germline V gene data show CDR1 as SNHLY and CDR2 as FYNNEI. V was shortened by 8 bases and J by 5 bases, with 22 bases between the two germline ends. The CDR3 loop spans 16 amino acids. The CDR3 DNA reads TGTGCCAGCCTCGCGATTTATGGGGGAGCGGACAATGAGCAGTTCTTC. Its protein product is CASLAIYGGADNEQFF. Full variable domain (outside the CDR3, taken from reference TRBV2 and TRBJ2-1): EPEVTQTPSHQVTQMGQEVILRCVPISNHLYFYWYRQILGQKVEFLVSFYNNEISEKSEIFDDQFSVERPDGSNFTLKIRSTKLEDSAMYFCASLAIYGGADNEQFFGPGTRLTVL.

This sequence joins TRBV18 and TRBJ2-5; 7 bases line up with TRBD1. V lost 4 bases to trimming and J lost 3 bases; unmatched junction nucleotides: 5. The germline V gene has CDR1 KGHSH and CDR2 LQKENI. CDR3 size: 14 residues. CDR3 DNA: TGTGCCAGCTCACGTCCCGGGACAGAAGAGACCCAGTACTTC. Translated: CASSRPGTEETQYF.

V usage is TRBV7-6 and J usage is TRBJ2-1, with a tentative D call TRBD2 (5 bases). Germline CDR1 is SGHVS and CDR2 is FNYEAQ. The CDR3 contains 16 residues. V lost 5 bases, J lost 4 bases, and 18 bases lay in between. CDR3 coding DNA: TGTGCCAGCAGCGTCGGACTCTCGACCCCGTACAATGAGCAGTTCTTC. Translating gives CASSVGLSTPYNEQFF.

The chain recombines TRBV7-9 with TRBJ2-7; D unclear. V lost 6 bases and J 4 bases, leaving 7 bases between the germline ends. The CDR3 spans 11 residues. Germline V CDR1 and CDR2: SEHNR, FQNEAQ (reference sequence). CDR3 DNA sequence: TGTGCCAGCAGTCAAGAATACGAGCAGTACTTC. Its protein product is CASSQEYEQYF.

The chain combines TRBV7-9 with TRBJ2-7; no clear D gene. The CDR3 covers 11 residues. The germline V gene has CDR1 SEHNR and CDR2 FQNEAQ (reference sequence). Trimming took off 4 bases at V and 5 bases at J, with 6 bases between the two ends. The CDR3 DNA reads TGTGCCAGCAGCTCCCCTGACGAGCAGTACTTC. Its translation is CASSSPDEQYF.

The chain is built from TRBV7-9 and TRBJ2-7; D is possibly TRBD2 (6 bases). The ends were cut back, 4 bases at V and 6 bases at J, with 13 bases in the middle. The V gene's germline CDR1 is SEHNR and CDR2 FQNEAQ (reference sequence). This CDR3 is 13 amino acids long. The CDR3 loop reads CASSSSEQGEQYF. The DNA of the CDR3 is TGTGCCAGCAGCTCTAGCGAACAAGGCGAGCAGTACTTC.

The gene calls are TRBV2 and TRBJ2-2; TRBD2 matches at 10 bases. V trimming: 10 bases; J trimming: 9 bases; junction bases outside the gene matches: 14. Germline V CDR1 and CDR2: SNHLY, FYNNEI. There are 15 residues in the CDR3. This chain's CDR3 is CANGGPSGSLRELFF. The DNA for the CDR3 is TGTGCCAACGGCGGGCCTAGCGGGAGTCTTAGGGAGCTGTTTTTT.

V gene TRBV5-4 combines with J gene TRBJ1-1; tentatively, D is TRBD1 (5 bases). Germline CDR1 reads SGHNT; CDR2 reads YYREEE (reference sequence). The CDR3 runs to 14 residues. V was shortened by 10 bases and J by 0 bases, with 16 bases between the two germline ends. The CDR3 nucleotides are TGTGCCGACACCCCAGGCAGGGTGAACACTGAAGCTTTCTTT. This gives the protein CADTPGRVNTEAFF.

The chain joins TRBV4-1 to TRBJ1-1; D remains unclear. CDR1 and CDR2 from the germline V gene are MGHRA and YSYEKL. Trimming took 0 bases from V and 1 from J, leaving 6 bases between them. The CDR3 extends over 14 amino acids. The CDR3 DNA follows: TGCGCCAGCAGCCAAGAGGCCAGGAACACTGAAGCTTTCTTT. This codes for CASSQEARNTEAFF.

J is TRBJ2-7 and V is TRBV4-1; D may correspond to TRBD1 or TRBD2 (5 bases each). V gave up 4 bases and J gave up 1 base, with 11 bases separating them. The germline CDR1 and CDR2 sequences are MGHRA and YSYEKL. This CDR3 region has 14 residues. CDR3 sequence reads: CASSPGTRSYEQYF. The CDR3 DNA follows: TGCGCCAGCAGCCCCGGGACCCGATCCTACGAGCAGTACTTC.

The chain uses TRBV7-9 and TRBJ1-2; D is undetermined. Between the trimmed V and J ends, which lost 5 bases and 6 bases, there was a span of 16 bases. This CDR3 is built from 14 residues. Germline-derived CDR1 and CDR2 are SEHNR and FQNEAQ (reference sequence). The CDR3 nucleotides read TGTGCCAGCAGCCCTCACTCCGACGTGGATGGCTACACCTTC. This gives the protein CASSPHSDVDGYTF.